Presented here are 22 T cell receptor beta chains from one specimen sequenced in a study of blood T cell repertoires in COVID-19. Produced via immunoSEQ multiplex PCR; TCRdb's table is partial and in-frame only. The sample carries about 490,000 clones, 80% to 90% recorded once. The source material was peripheral blood. Every receptor here comes from a human donor in a cohort sampled during active COVID-19.

The gene calls are TRBV5-6 and TRBJ1-1; D possibly corresponds to TRBD1 (6 bases). The CDR3 extends over 16 amino acids. V lost 1 base and J 0 bases, leaving 13 bases between the germline ends. Germline V CDR1 and CDR2: SGHDT, YYEEEE. CDR3 loop: CASSLIGGAMNTEAFF. CDR3 coding DNA: TGTGCCAGCAGCTTGATTGGGGGGGCGATGAACACTGAAGCTTTCTTT.

The CDR3 is CASSRFSGASYNEQFF. The CDR3 bases are TGTGCCAGCAGCCGATTCAGCGGGGCCTCCTACAATGAGCAGTTCTTC. V is TRBV11-2 and J is TRBJ2-1, with 7 nucleotides matching TRBD2. The germline V gene has CDR1 SGHAT and CDR2 FQNNGV. Trimming cost V 5 bases and J 0 bases; bases outside gene matches: 7. This CDR3 is built from 16 residues.

This clone was seen once. The chain is built from TRBV30 and TRBJ2-7; D call uncertain. The CDR3 is 13 amino acids. V lost 2 bases to trimming and J lost 3 bases, with 11 bases between them. Germline CDR1 and CDR2: GTSNPN and SVGIG (reference sequence). The CDR3 spells CAWSRDTYYEQYF. In DNA form, the CDR3 reads TGTGCCTGGAGTAGAGACACTTACTACGAGCAGTACTTC.

The chain links TRBV30 to TRBJ2-3; 8 bases line up with TRBD1. Germline V gene sequence: CDR1 GTSNPN, CDR2 SVGIG (reference sequence). The V segment lost 2 bases and the J segment 4 bases; nucleotides outside the gene matches: 5. The CDR3 is 14 amino acids. CDR3 nucleotide sequence: TGTGCCTGGAGTCCCGGGACAGGAGCAGATACGCAGTATTTT. This translates into CAWSPGTGADTQYF.

V gene TRBV7-9 combines with J gene TRBJ1-4, with a tentative D call TRBD1 (5 bases). The germline CDR1 and CDR2 sequences are SEHNR and FQNEAQ (reference sequence). Deletions cut 5 bases from V and 6 bases from J, with 16 bases between. The CDR3 consists of 15 residues. The CDR3 reads CASSRGQTSDEKLFF. The CDR3 DNA sequence: TGTGCCAGCAGCCGCGGACAAACCTCCGATGAAAAACTGTTTTTT.

The rearrangement uses TRBV15 and TRBJ1-1; no clear D. The CDR3 is 14 amino acids. The V end lost 3 bases, the J end lost 4 bases, and 12 bases lay between the germline ends. Germline V gene data show CDR1 as LNHNV and CDR2 as YYDKDF (reference sequence). CDR3 in amino acids: CATSSAGNPTEAFF. The CDR3 DNA follows: TGTGCCACCAGCAGCGCAGGTAATCCCACTGAAGCTTTCTTT.

The chain combines TRBV29-1 with TRBJ2-3, with D possibly being TRBD1 (6 bases). From germline, CDR1 is SQVTM and CDR2 ANQGSEA. This CDR3 has 13 residues. Trimming pared 7 bases from V and 1 base from J, leaving 12 bases between. CDR3 in amino acids: CSAKQGGTDTQYF. The CDR3 nucleotides are TGCAGCGCGAAACAGGGTGGCACAGATACGCAGTATTTT.

Details on this clone: The same CDR3 is also encoded by other DNA sequences in this sample. The V call is TRBV29-1, the J call TRBJ2-1; possible D gene TRBD1, 5 bases. Germline CDR1 is SQVTM and CDR2 is ANQGSEA. V lost 0 bases and J 7 bases, leaving 7 bases between the germline ends. The CDR3 contains 12 residues. The CDR3 reads CSVEDSGNEQFF. In DNA form, the CDR3 reads TGCAGCGTTGAAGATTCAGGGAATGAGCAGTTCTTC.

The J gene is TRBJ1-2, the V gene TRBV19, with 7 bases identical to TRBD1. V dropped 4 bases and J dropped 1; count of bases not matched to a gene: 18. The CDR3 is made up of 19 amino acids. The V gene's germline CDR1 is LNHDA and CDR2 SQIVND (reference sequence). The CDR3 reads CASSTPFPDRAGFNYGYTF. CDR3 nucleotides: TGTGCCAGTAGTACCCCTTTTCCCGACAGGGCCGGATTTAACTATGGCTACACCTTC. Looking up the rest from reference TRBV19 and TRBJ1-2 gives the full variable domain: DGGITQSPKYLFRKEGQNVTLSCEQNLNHDAMYWYRQDPGQGLRLIYYSQIVNDFQKGDIAEGYSVSREKKESFPLTVTSAQKNPTAFYLCASSTPFPDRAGFNYGYTFGSGTRLTVV.

This chain links TRBV6-2 or TRBV6-3 with TRBJ2-6; D is perhaps TRBD1 (6 bases). This CDR3 spans 15 amino acids. Per the germline V gene, CDR1 is MNHEY and CDR2 is SVGEGT. Trimming left V 5 bases short and J 0 bases short, with 8 bases between. In nucleotides, the CDR3 is TGTGCCAGCAGTCAACAGGGCTCTGGGGCCAACGTCCTGACTTTC. Translating it yields CASSQQGSGANVLTF.

J is TRBJ1-5 and V is TRBV30, with D tentatively TRBD1 (6 bases). The germline V and J ends were trimmed by 1 base and 6 bases, with 10 bases remaining between them. The germline gives CDR1 GTSNPN, CDR2 SVGIG (reference sequence). The CDR3 totals 13 residues. This CDR3 reads CAWSETGGQPQHF. DNA for the CDR3: TGTGCCTGGAGTGAGACAGGAGGTCAGCCCCAGCATTTT.

The CDR3 nucleotides are TGTGCCACCGATAGGGACAGGGGGTCCTATAGCAATCAGCCCCAGCATTTT. Encoded protein: CATDRDRGSYSNQPQHF. The rearrangement joins TRBV10-3 to TRBJ1-5; 11 bases fit TRBD1. The CDR3 runs to 17 residues. With 10 bases clipped from V and 0 bases from J, the junction kept 11 bases outside the gene matches. CDR1 and CDR2 from the germline V gene are ENHRY and SYGVKD.

CDR3 nucleotide sequence: TGTGCCAGCAGCCCTGACACTGCGAACACCGGGGAGCTGTTTTTT. It codes for CASSPDTANTGELFF. V and J are TRBV3-1 (or the pseudogene TRBV3-2) and TRBJ2-2; D gene unclear. The CDR3 consists of 15 residues. Germline V gene lookup returns CDR1 LGHDT and CDR2 YNNKEL (reference sequence). V was trimmed by 4 bases and J by 0 bases, leaving 9 bases between them.

The rearrangement uses TRBV30 and TRBJ1-1, with D hard to call. The V and J ends lost 0 bases and 1 base respectively, with 9 bases between them. Per the germline V gene, CDR1 is GTSNPN and CDR2 is SVGIG (reference sequence). The CDR3 loop spans 14 amino acids. The CDR3, as DNA: TGTGCCTGGAGTGTAAACCCGGGGAACACTGAAGCTTTCTTT. Its protein is CAWSVNPGNTEAFF.

The chain couples TRBV5-6 to TRBJ2-4; 7 positions match TRBD1. The germline gives CDR1 SGHDT, CDR2 YYEEEE. Trimming took 4 bases from V and 7 from J; bases not matched to a gene: 11. The CDR3 consists of 15 residues. The CDR3 DNA reads TGTGCCAGCAGCCGTAAGGGCCAGGGGGTGAACATTCAGTACTTC. This gives the protein CASSRKGQGVNIQYF.

The genes are TRBV30 and TRBJ1-5; unclear D gene. V was trimmed by 0 bases and J by 7 bases, leaving 10 bases between them. The V gene's germline CDR1 is GTSNPN and CDR2 SVGIG (reference sequence). There are 13 residues in the CDR3. DNA of the CDR3: TGTGCCTGGAGTGTACGATCGGTACAGCCCCAGCATTTT. This codes for CAWSVRSVQPQHF.

V gene TRBV9 combines with J gene TRBJ2-1; TRBD2 matches 11 bases. The CDR3 extends over 16 amino acids. V lost 0 bases to trimming and J lost 8 bases; unmatched junction nucleotides: 7. Germline V CDR1 and CDR2: SGDLS, YYNGEE. For the CDR3, the DNA is TGTGCCAGCAGCGTAGGGATAGCGGGAGGGGTCGATGAGCAGTTCTTC. Encoded protein: CASSVGIAGGVDEQFF.

This clone turned up a few times. The rearrangement uses TRBV7-3 and TRBJ1-2; no definite D call. This CDR3 is 12 amino acids long. Germline values: CDR1 SGHTA, CDR2 FQGTGA. Trimming took off 2 bases at V and 8 bases at J, with 9 bases between the two ends. For the CDR3, the DNA is TGTGCCAGCAGCTTACCGGAGACGGGCTACACCTTC. This sequence encodes CASSLPETGYTF. The full variable domain, rest sourced from reference TRBV7-3 and TRBJ1-2, is GAGVSQTPSNKVTEKGKYVELRCDPISGHTALYWYRQSLGQGPEFLIYFQGTGAADDSGLPNDRFFAVRPEGSVSTLKIQRTERGDSAVYLCASSLPETGYTFGSGTRLTVV.

The chain joins TRBV5-1 to TRBJ2-5; a possible D gene is TRBD1 (6 bases). The CDR3 covers 15 residues. CDR1 is SGHRS, CDR2 YFSETQ, per germline. Between the trimmed V and J ends, which lost 4 bases and 1 base, there was a span of 14 bases. The CDR3 DNA reads TGCGCCAGCAGCGGGATGGACAGTACCCAAGAGACCCAGTACTTC. Translated: CASSGMDSTQETQYF.

The chain joins TRBV12-3 or TRBV12-4 to TRBJ1-5, with 9 bases identical to TRBD1. Trimming removed 6 bases from V and 6 bases from J; junction bases left unmatched: 3. The CDR3 runs 13 residues. The CDR3 is CASRTGGLQPQHF. The DNA of the CDR3 is TGTGCCAGCAGAACAGGGGGCCTTCAGCCCCAGCATTTT.

This clone is a singleton in its sample. CDR3 in amino acids: CASSIRGGVSQETQYF. In nucleotides, the CDR3 is TGTGCCAGCAGCATCCGCGGGGGGGTCAGCCAAGAGACCCAGTACTTC. The chain combines TRBV11-1 with TRBJ2-5; 9 bases fit TRBD2. Germline V gene sequence: CDR1 SGHAT, CDR2 FQDESV (reference sequence). This CDR3 has 16 amino acids. V gave up 5 bases and J gave up 1 base; unmatched junction bases: 8. The full variable domain, rest sourced from reference TRBV11-1 and TRBJ2-5, is EAEVAQSPRYKITEKSQAVAFWCDPISGHATLYWYRQILGQGPELLVQFQDESVVDDSQLPKDRFSAERLKGVDSTLKIQPAELGDSAMYLCASSIRGGVSQETQYFGPGTRLLVL.

A few counts support this clone. The chain links TRBV7-9 to TRBJ2-2; 7 positions agree with TRBD1. Germline lookup yields CDR1 SEHNR and CDR2 FQNEAQ (reference sequence). CDR3 length: 14 amino acids. V lost 4 bases, J lost 5 bases, and 4 bases stayed unmatched. The CDR3 region is CASSSQTGTGELFF. The CDR3 nucleotides read TGTGCCAGCAGCTCCCAGACAGGGACCGGGGAGCTGTTTTTT.